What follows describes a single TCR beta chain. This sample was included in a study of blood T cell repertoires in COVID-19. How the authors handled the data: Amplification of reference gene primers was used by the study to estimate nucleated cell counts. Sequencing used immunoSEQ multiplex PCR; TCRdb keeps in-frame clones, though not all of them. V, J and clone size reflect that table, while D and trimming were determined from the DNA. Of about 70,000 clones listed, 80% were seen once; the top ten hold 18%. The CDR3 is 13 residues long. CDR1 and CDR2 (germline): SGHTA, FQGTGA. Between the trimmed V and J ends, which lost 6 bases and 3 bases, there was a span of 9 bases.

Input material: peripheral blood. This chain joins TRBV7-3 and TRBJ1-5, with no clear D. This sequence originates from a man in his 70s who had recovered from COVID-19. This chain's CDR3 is CASSPDYNQPQHF. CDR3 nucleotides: TGTGCCAGCAGTCCCGACTACAATCAGCCCCAGCATTTT.